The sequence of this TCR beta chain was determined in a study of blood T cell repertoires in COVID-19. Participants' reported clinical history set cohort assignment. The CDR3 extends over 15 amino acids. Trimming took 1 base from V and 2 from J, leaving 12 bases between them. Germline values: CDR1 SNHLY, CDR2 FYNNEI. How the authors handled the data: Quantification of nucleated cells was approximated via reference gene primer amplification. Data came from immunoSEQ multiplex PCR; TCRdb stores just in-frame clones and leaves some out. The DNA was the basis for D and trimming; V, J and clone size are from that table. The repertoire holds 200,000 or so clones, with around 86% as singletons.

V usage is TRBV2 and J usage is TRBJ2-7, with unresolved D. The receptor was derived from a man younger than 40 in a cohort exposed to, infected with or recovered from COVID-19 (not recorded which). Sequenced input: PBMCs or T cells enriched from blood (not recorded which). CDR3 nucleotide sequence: TGTGCCAGCAGTGAAGAAGTCAGGTTGACCTACGAGCAGTACTTC. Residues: CASSEEVRLTYEQYF.